The 26 T cell receptor beta chains listed next were all sequenced from one sample in a study of neurological immune-mediated disorders. In TCRdb, the 5' RACE reads were re-called with MiXCR into one record per CDR3 protein. This sample has approximately 41,000 distinct CDR3 sequences, with 14% found just once. Material: CD4+ T cells from blood. Receptor source: a woman in her fifties or sixties with HTLV-1-associated myelopathy (HAM/TSP).

This clonotype was observed many times. The V call is TRBV4-1, the J call TRBJ1-2, with TRBD1 matching 10 bases. CDR3 size: 18 residues. Germline CDR1 and CDR2: MGHRA and YSYEKL. With 4 bases clipped from V and 3 bases from J, the junction kept 14 bases outside the gene matches. CDR3 in amino acids: CASSPRMGSGTGDYGYTF. The CDR3 DNA is TGCGCCAGCAGCCCGAGGATGGGATCCGGGACAGGGGACTATGGCTACACCTTC.

This clonotype has at least ten counts. The genes are TRBV5-1 and TRBJ2-2, with a weak D call TRBD2 (6 bases). Germline CDR1 is SGHRS and CDR2 is YFSETQ. Deletions cut 2 bases from V and 0 bases from J, with 11 bases between. The CDR3 covers 16 residues. CDR3 sequence: CASSLIGGSNTGELFF. DNA of the CDR3: TGCGCCAGCAGCTTAATCGGAGGGTCGAACACCGGGGAGCTGTTTTTT.

This clonotype was seen many times. The J gene is TRBJ2-3, the V gene TRBV2; D is ambiguous. The CDR3 runs 14 residues. Germline V CDR1 and CDR2: SNHLY, FYNNEI. Trimming left V 2 bases short and J 2 bases short, with 8 bases between. The CDR3 region is CASSELMITDTQYF. The CDR3 coding sequence is TGTGCCAGCAGTGAACTTATGATCACAGATACGCAGTATTTT.

This clonotype was observed many times. This chain connects TRBV12-3 or TRBV12-4 to TRBJ2-1; possible D gene TRBD1, 5 bases. The CDR3 loop spans 16 amino acids. V was cut by 5 bases and J by 6 bases, with 20 bases left in between. CDR3 DNA sequence: TGTGCCAGCAGTCCCAGCCTGGGGCCCATAGGCAATGAGCAGTTCTTC. This codes for CASSPSLGPIGNEQFF.

Many counts were recorded for this clonotype. The rearrangement links TRBV5-6 to TRBJ1-2; no clear D. Germline V lookup: CDR1 SGHDT, CDR2 YYEEEE. Trimming took 4 bases from V and 4 from J, leaving 14 bases between them. The CDR3 covers 14 residues. The CDR3 sequence is CASSREAGFYGYTF. The CDR3 DNA follows: TGTGCCAGCAGCCGGGAGGCGGGGTTCTATGGCTACACCTTC.

This clonotype was counted ten times or more. The V call is TRBV6-6, the J call TRBJ2-2; 8 bases agree with TRBD1. Germline V gene lookup returns CDR1 MNHNY and CDR2 SVGAGI (reference sequence). V lost 8 bases and J lost 4; bases outside the gene matches: 6. The CDR3 extends over 14 amino acids. The CDR3 bases are TGTGCCAGCCTCAGGGGGCGAGGCACCGGGGAGCTGTTTTTT. Translating it yields CASLRGRGTGELFF.

This clonotype was seen ten or more times. The chain joins TRBV6-5 to TRBJ1-6; D is ambiguous. The CDR3 runs to 15 residues. CDR1 is MNHEY and CDR2 is SVGAGI in the germline V gene. V was trimmed by 4 bases and J by 7 bases, leaving 14 bases between them. The CDR3 coding sequence is TGTGCCAGCAGTTTGGACTGGACGAGGAATTCACCCCTCCACTTT. Translated, it gives CASSLDWTRNSPLHF.

The sample holds many counts of this clonotype. The J gene is TRBJ1-1, the V gene TRBV5-1, with no clear D. The V gene's germline CDR1 is SGHRS and CDR2 YFSETQ. Between the trimmed V and J ends, which lost 1 base and 1 base, there was a span of 26 bases. This CDR3 has 20 residues. The CDR3 loop is CASSLSGSAYIRSSNTEAFF. CDR3 sequence (DNA): TGCGCCAGCAGCTTGTCGGGTTCAGCCTATATCAGGTCGTCGAACACTGAAGCTTTCTTT.

The chain recombines TRBV20-1 with TRBJ2-3, with 8 bases aligning to TRBD2. Per germline, CDR1 DFQATT and CDR2 SNEGSKA (reference sequence). The CDR3 has 13 residues. J gave up 4 bases and V 1 base, and 1 base lay outside the gene matches. The CDR3 reads CSARGGGSDTQYF. The CDR3 bases are TGCAGTGCTAGAGGCGGGGGGTCAGATACGCAGTATTTT.

This clonotype was recorded at least ten times. The rearrangement links TRBV5-1 to TRBJ2-1, with 9 bases aligning to TRBD2. CDR3 length: 18 amino acids. The germline gives CDR1 SGHRS, CDR2 YFSETQ. The V gene end was trimmed by 1 base and the J gene end by 6 bases; junction bases not matched to a gene: 14. The CDR3 nucleotides read TGCGCCAGCAGCTTGATTGTGCGGGGGGGCGCGGTCCCCAATGAGCAGTTCTTC. Translating it yields CASSLIVRGGAVPNEQFF.

This clonotype was observed at least ten times. This chain joins TRBV5-1 and TRBJ2-7, with D hard to call. The germline V and J ends were trimmed by 4 bases and 3 bases, with 14 bases remaining between them. Germline CDR1 reads SGHRS; CDR2 reads YFSETQ. This CDR3 spans 14 amino acids. CDR3 loop: CASSNDMYLYEQYF. CDR3 nucleotide sequence: TGCGCCAGCAGCAACGACATGTACCTCTACGAGCAGTACTTC.

This clonotype was recorded at least ten times. The V call is TRBV10-3, the J call TRBJ2-4; 11 nucleotides align to TRBD1. Germline trimming cut 10 bases from V and 9 bases from J; bases unmatched to any gene: 8. The CDR3 consists of 13 residues. In germline, CDR1 is ENHRY, CDR2 SYGVKD. The DNA for the CDR3 is TGTGCCACCGGGGGACAGGGGGACGGCATTCAGTACTTC. Encoded protein: CATGGQGDGIQYF.

The J gene is TRBJ1-1, the V gene TRBV10-3; D is perhaps TRBD1 (5 bases). The CDR3 covers 13 residues. CDR1 and CDR2 from the germline V gene are ENHRY and SYGVKD. The CDR3 loop is CDVSVGVNTEAFF. CDR3 DNA: TGTGACGTCAGCGTGGGGGTGAACACTGAAGCTTTCTTT.

This clonotype was found many times. The rearrangement joins TRBV10-3 to TRBJ2-2; 7 bases agree with TRBD1. V lost 9 bases to trimming and J lost 2 bases; unmatched junction nucleotides: 3. There are 13 residues in the CDR3. The germline V gene encodes CDR1 ENHRY and CDR2 SYGVKD. This CDR3 reads CAIGQDNTGELFF. The DNA for the CDR3 is TGTGCCATTGGACAGGACAACACCGGGGAGCTGTTTTTT.

This clonotype has a count of ten or more. The chain couples TRBV20-1 to TRBJ2-7; TRBD2 agrees at 8 bases. J was trimmed by 2 bases and V by 5 bases; bases with no gene match: 17. Germline values: CDR1 DFQATT, CDR2 SNEGSKA (reference sequence). The CDR3 is 17 residues long. The CDR3 loop reads CSAGAARGGAGAYEQYF. CDR3 nucleotides: TGCAGTGCTGGGGCCGCCCGGGGGGGGGCAGGCGCCTACGAGCAGTACTTC.

This clonotype has a count of ten or more. This chain connects TRBV12-3 or TRBV12-4 to TRBJ2-7; 8 bases align to TRBD1. The CDR3 consists of 16 residues. J lost 2 bases, V lost 6 bases, and 12 bases had no gene match. CDR3 nucleotide sequence: TGTGCCAGCAGCTCAGGGGGCTGGAGCAACCCCTACGAGCAGTACTTC. Amino acid sequence: CASSSGGWSNPYEQYF.

This clonotype has ten or more counts. The chain links TRBV12-3 or TRBV12-4 to TRBJ2-3; no definite D call. This CDR3 region has 14 residues. The ends were cut back, 4 bases at V and 2 bases at J, with 10 bases in the middle. The CDR3 loop reads CASSWVSLTDTQYF. The CDR3 DNA is TGTGCCAGCAGTTGGGTATCCCTCACAGATACGCAGTATTTT.

The genes are TRBV20-1 and TRBJ2-1; 10 bases map to TRBD2. J lost 4 bases, V lost 6 bases, and 12 bases had no gene match. There are 16 residues in the CDR3. The germline CDR1 and CDR2 sequences are DFQATT and SNEGSKA (reference sequence). The CDR3 reads CSAASPTSGSYNEQFF. The CDR3 DNA reads TGCAGTGCCGCAAGCCCGACTAGCGGGTCTTACAATGAGCAGTTCTTC.

V is TRBV3-1 and J is TRBJ2-1; TRBD2 agrees at 11 bases. Germline loops: CDR1 LGHDT, CDR2 YNNKEL (reference sequence). Trimming at V came to 5 bases and at J to 8 bases, leaving 14 bases not matched to a gene. The CDR3 sequence is 17 residues long. The CDR3 nucleotides read TGTGCCAGCAGCTTCATCATACTAGCGGGGGTCGGCGATGAGCAGTTCTTC. It is translated as CASSFIILAGVGDEQFF.

This clonotype was seen at least ten times. V and J are TRBV11-3 and TRBJ2-2; D not certain. Trimming took off 1 base at V and 2 bases at J, with 5 bases between the two ends. The CDR3 has 14 amino acids. Germline V gene lookup returns CDR1 SGHNT and CDR2 YENEEA. The CDR3 protein is CASSLGINTGELFF. The CDR3 nucleotides are TGTGCCAGCAGCTTAGGGATAAACACCGGGGAGCTGTTTTTT.

At least ten counts were recorded for this clonotype. J is TRBJ1-5 and V is TRBV20-1; 9 nucleotides align to TRBD1. This CDR3 spans 19 amino acids. CDR1 and CDR2 (germline): DFQATT, SNEGSKA (reference sequence). V gave up 3 bases and J gave up 3 bases; unmatched junction bases: 18. In DNA form, the CDR3 reads TGCAGTGCTAGGGCCCCCCTGGGATACGGGACAGGGACCAATCAGCCCCAGCATTTT. Translating gives CSARAPLGYGTGTNQPQHF.

This sequence joins TRBV7-9 and TRBJ2-1; D call uncertain. The germline CDR1 and CDR2 sequences are SEHNR and FQNEAQ (reference sequence). The CDR3 totals 15 residues. Trimming pared 4 bases from V and 10 bases from J, leaving 20 bases between. Written as DNA, the CDR3 is TGTGCCAGCAGCTACCGGCCCACGGCTAGTGGAGAGCAGTTCTTC. Translation: CASSYRPTASGEQFF.

The sample holds many counts of this clonotype. The chain combines TRBV20-1 with TRBJ2-7; 8 positions match TRBD2. Germline values: CDR1 DFQATT, CDR2 SNEGSKA (reference sequence). The V segment lost 6 bases and the J segment 3 bases; nucleotides outside the gene matches: 16. The CDR3 contains 16 residues. The CDR3 DNA follows: TGCAGTGCGCCGGCGCCGGGGGGGATCTGGAGCTACGAGCAGTACTTC. Translated, it gives CSAPAPGGIWSYEQYF.

This clonotype was recorded many times. The chain recombines TRBV12-3 or TRBV12-4 with TRBJ2-2; 9 bases align to TRBD2. The CDR3 length is 14 residues. V lost 3 bases, J lost 6 bases, and 2 bases stayed unmatched. DNA for the CDR3: TGTGCCAGCAGTTTTGGCGGGGGGGCCGGGGAGCTGTTTTTT. Protein: CASSFGGGAGELFF.

This clonotype appeared many times. The chain uses TRBV20-1 and TRBJ1-5, with 11 positions matching TRBD1. Germline V gives CDR1 DFQATT, CDR2 SNEGSKA (reference sequence). Trimming took 1 base from V and 4 from J; bases not matched to a gene: 3. The CDR3 has 15 residues. DNA of the CDR3: TGCAGTGCTAGAGGGACAGGGGGCTGGAATCAGCCCCAGCATTTT. Translation gives CSARGTGGWNQPQHF.

This clonotype was counted ten times or more. The chain is built from TRBV4-1 and TRBJ2-5; tentative D call: TRBD2 (5 bases). The germline gives CDR1 MGHRA, CDR2 YSYEKL. CDR3 length equals 17 residues. V was pared by 3 bases and J by 2 bases, with 19 bases between. This chain's CDR3 is CASSHGTGRLRQETQYF. The CDR3 bases are TGCGCCAGCAGCCACGGAACGGGAAGGCTCCGGCAAGAGACCCAGTACTTC.